Below are 21 T cell receptor beta chains sequenced from a single sample in a study of blood T cell repertoires in COVID-19. This table comes from immunoSEQ multiplex PCR, and its TCRdb copy is limited to in-frame clones, with some not included. The sample contains 100,000 to 150,000 clones, 65% to 90% of which appear only once. The material sequenced was PBMCs or T cells enriched from blood (not recorded which). Receptors originate from a woman aged 45-59 years who had recovered from COVID-19.

This clone was detected only once. This chain joins TRBV6-1 and TRBJ2-3, with 13 nucleotides matching TRBD2. The CDR3 is 16 amino acids. Germline trimming cut 2 bases from V and 4 bases from J; bases unmatched to any gene: 3. The V gene's germline CDR1 is MNHNS and CDR2 SASEGT. CDR3 amino acids: CASSELLAGGPDTQYF. The CDR3 nucleotides are TGTGCCAGCAGTGAACTACTAGCGGGGGGGCCAGATACGCAGTATTTT.

This chain uses TRBV19 with TRBJ1-1; a possible D gene is TRBD1 (5 bases). Germline V gene sequence: CDR1 LNHDA, CDR2 SQIVND (reference sequence). The CDR3 has 15 amino acids. V lost 1 base and J lost 1, with 10 bases in between. The CDR3 loop is CASSIGPGPNTEAFF. The CDR3 DNA is TGTGCCAGTAGTATAGGTCCAGGGCCGAACACTGAAGCTTTCTTT. The whole variable domain, remainder taken from reference TRBV19 and TRBJ1-1, is DGGITQSPKYLFRKEGQNVTLSCEQNLNHDAMYWYRQDPGQGLRLIYYSQIVNDFQKGDIAEGYSVSREKKESFPLTVTSAQKNPTAFYLCASSIGPGPNTEAFFGQGTRLTVV.

V is TRBV7-9 and J is TRBJ1-6, with D unclear. Looked up from germline, CDR1 is SEHNR and CDR2 is FQNEAQ (reference sequence). CDR3 length: 16 amino acids. Trimming pared 3 bases from V and 8 bases from J, leaving 17 bases between. DNA for the CDR3: TGTGCCAGCAGCTTTTCGGGAGCGATAGTTTATTCACCCCTCCACTTT. Translated, it gives CASSFSGAIVYSPLHF.

This clone was counted a few times. The V and J genes are TRBV19 and TRBJ2-7, with TRBD1 identical over 9 bases. The CDR3 runs 15 residues. V lost 3 bases, J lost 5 bases, and 8 bases stayed unmatched. Germline V gives CDR1 LNHDA, CDR2 SQIVND (reference sequence). The CDR3 nucleotides are TGTGCCAGTAGTATCTTCGGGACAGGGATACACGAGCAGTACTTC. Translation gives CASSIFGTGIHEQYF.

The chain combines TRBV13 with TRBJ1-1; D not certain. The V end lost 5 bases, the J end lost 3 bases, and 13 bases lay between the germline ends. Looked up from germline, CDR1 is PRHDT and CDR2 is FYEKMQ (reference sequence). The length of the CDR3 is 14 residues. The CDR3 nucleotides are TGTGCCAGCAGCCCGATTGGGCCGGACACTGAAGCTTTCTTT. It encodes CASSPIGPDTEAFF.

The genes are TRBV27 and TRBJ2-1; 10 bases are a match to TRBD1. Germline V gene lookup returns CDR1 MNHEY and CDR2 SMNVEV (reference sequence). The ends lost 8 bases at V and 7 bases at J; junction bases unmatched: 8. The CDR3 loop spans 14 amino acids. The CDR3, as DNA: TGTGCCAGCCGGAGGACAGGGGGTCGGAATGAGCAGTTCTTC. It translates to CASRRTGGRNEQFF.

The genes are TRBV19 and TRBJ2-6; perhaps TRBD2 as D (5 bases). V was trimmed by 1 base and J by 0 bases, leaving 10 bases between them. The CDR3 is 17 residues long. Germline V gene lookup returns CDR1 LNHDA and CDR2 SQIVND (reference sequence). Here the CDR3 reads CASSIGGLYSGANVLTF. For the CDR3, the DNA is TGTGCCAGTAGTATAGGTGGACTGTACTCTGGGGCCAACGTCCTGACTTTC.

The chain uses TRBV6-5 and TRBJ2-3, with D unclear. Germline CDR1 and CDR2: MNHEY and SVGAGI. Trimming took off 4 bases at V and 4 bases at J, with 9 bases between the two ends. The CDR3 runs to 13 residues. CDR3 nucleotides: TGTGCCAGCAGTTCCACTCGGGCAGATACGCAGTATTTT. Protein sequence: CASSSTRADTQYF.

Here the CDR3 reads CASSEARSSGELFF. In DNA form, the CDR3 reads TGTGCCAGCAGTGAAGCGAGGAGCTCCGGGGAGCTGTTTTTT. The chain employs TRBV6-1 and TRBJ2-2; D unresolved. This CDR3 contains 14 residues. Per germline, CDR1 MNHNS and CDR2 SASEGT. Trimming left V 0 bases short and J 6 bases short, with 8 bases between.

This clone has only one observation. V usage is TRBV7-9 and J usage is TRBJ1-1; no clear D gene. The CDR3 is made up of 17 amino acids. CDR1 is SEHNR, CDR2 FQNEAQ, per germline (reference sequence). The germline V and J ends were trimmed by 3 bases and 3 bases, with 20 bases remaining between them. The CDR3 is CASSFYGSEWWDTEAFF. The CDR3 bases are TGTGCCAGCAGCTTTTACGGGTCTGAATGGTGGGACACTGAAGCTTTCTTT.

The rearrangement uses TRBV9 and TRBJ2-1; 15 bases are a match to TRBD2. The junction had 13 bases not matched to a gene; V was cut back by 3 bases and J by 0 bases. Germline V lookup: CDR1 SGDLS, CDR2 YYNGEE. The CDR3 length is 21 residues. In DNA form, the CDR3 reads TGTGCCAGCAGCGCTCGGACCGGGACTAGCGGGGGGCATTTCTCCTACAATGAGCAGTTCTTC. Protein product: CASSARTGTSGGHFSYNEQFF.

The rearrangement uses TRBV30 and TRBJ1-4, with 7 bases that match TRBD1. CDR1 is GTSNPN, CDR2 SVGIG, per germline (reference sequence). Unmatched junction bases numbered 10, after V lost 8 bases and J lost 7 bases. This CDR3 is built from 13 residues. The CDR3: CAGNQGEGEKLFF. The CDR3 DNA reads TGTGCCGGGAACCAGGGGGAAGGTGAAAAACTGTTTTTT.

There are a few counts of this clone. The genes are TRBV10-1 and TRBJ1-4; no firm D call. The CDR3 spans 12 residues. V lost 7 bases and J lost 4, with 7 bases in between. Germline V gene sequence: CDR1 WNHNN, CDR2 SYGVQD (reference sequence). The CDR3, as DNA: TGCGCCAGCATCCCCCTTAATGAAAAACTGTTTTTT. This codes for CASIPLNEKLFF.

The chain is built from TRBV5-4 and TRBJ2-3; D remains unclear. This CDR3 comprises 18 residues. The V gene lost 3 bases and the J gene lost 1 base, with 21 bases spanning the gap. CDR1 SGHNT and CDR2 YYREEE come from the germline V gene (reference sequence). The CDR3 bases are TGTGCCAGCAGCTGGTCCCAGGCTGGGTCCCCTGGCACAGATACGCAGTATTTT. Translated: CASSWSQAGSPGTDTQYF. The full variable domain, completed using reference TRBV5-4 and TRBJ2-3, is ETGVTQSPTHLIKTRGQQVTLRCSSQSGHNTVSWYQQALGQGPQFIFQYYREEENGRGNFPPRFSGLQFPNYSSELNVNALELDDSALYLCASSWSQAGSPGTDTQYFGPGTRLTVL.

This chain connects TRBV9 to TRBJ2-3, with TRBD2 matching 15 bases. With V trimmed by 3 bases and J by 0 bases, 2 bases remained unmatched. The CDR3 sequence is 17 residues long. Germline lookup yields CDR1 SGDLS and CDR2 YYNGEE. CDR3 sequence (DNA): TGTGCCAGCAGCGAGGGACTAGCGGGGGGAAGCACAGATACGCAGTATTTT. Its translation is CASSEGLAGGSTDTQYF.

In nucleotides, the CDR3 is TGTGCCATCAGTGAGATGGCTCAGCCCCAGCATTTT. It codes for CAISEMAQPQHF. This chain connects TRBV10-3 to TRBJ1-5; D gene uncertain. Germline lookup yields CDR1 ENHRY and CDR2 SYGVKD. V was shortened by 2 bases and J by 6 bases, with 5 bases between the two germline ends. The CDR3 loop spans 12 amino acids.

V usage is TRBV20-1 and J usage is TRBJ1-6, with D hard to call. The CDR3 consists of 13 residues. V was trimmed by 3 bases and J by 7 bases, leaving 10 bases between them. Germline assignment: CDR1 DFQATT and CDR2 SNEGSKA (reference sequence). CDR3 in DNA: TGCAGTGCTAGTAGCGGGATGAATTCACCCCTCCACTTT. Translation: CSASSGMNSPLHF.

The rearrangement uses TRBV5-1 and TRBJ2-1; 7 bases fit TRBD1. The ends lost 7 bases at V and 0 bases at J; junction bases unmatched: 7. Per the germline V gene, CDR1 is SGHRS and CDR2 is YFSETQ. This CDR3 contains 15 residues. This CDR3 reads CASALGTDSYNEQFF. Written as DNA, the CDR3 is TGCGCCAGCGCCCTCGGGACAGACTCCTACAATGAGCAGTTCTTC.

The rearrangement uses TRBV9 and TRBJ1-4; 9 nucleotides line up with TRBD1. J gave up 7 bases and V 0 bases, and 4 bases lay outside the gene matches. Germline values: CDR1 SGDLS, CDR2 YYNGEE. The length of the CDR3 is 15 residues. For the CDR3, the DNA is TGTGCCAGCAGCGTAGGGACAGGGGTTATTGAAAAACTGTTTTTT. This sequence encodes CASSVGTGVIEKLFF.

The rearrangement links TRBV21-1 to TRBJ2-1; the table gives TRBD2 as D, unverified against the DNA. TRBV21-1 is given as a pseudogene. The CDR3 is made up of 14 amino acids. The CDR3 DNA sequence: TGTGCCACCCCAGGGAGGGGGTCAAGAGTTGAGCAGTTCTTC. Amino acid sequence: CATPGRGSRVEQFF.

The chain couples TRBV2 to TRBJ1-5; 7 nucleotides align to TRBD1. The V gene's germline CDR1 is SNHLY and CDR2 FYNNEI. The CDR3 runs 16 residues. J gave up 0 bases and V 4 bases, and 6 bases lay outside the gene matches. CDR3 sequence: CASSGTGPNSNQPQHF. CDR3 nucleotide sequence: TGTGCCAGCAGTGGGACAGGTCCCAATAGCAATCAGCCCCAGCATTTT.